Listed below are T cell receptor beta chains from one sample, sequenced in a study of blood T cell repertoires in COVID-19. The data were produced by immunoSEQ multiplex PCR, yet TCRdb's version contains in-frame clones alone and is incomplete. The sample lists roughly 74,000 clones; around nine tenths were seen once. The specimen was peripheral blood. The receptors originated from a man aged 65 to 85 with active or convalescent COVID-19. The CDR3 runs from the conserved cysteine through the conserved F or W. A D gene is named only where the DNA matches it firmly. Clone sizes are given selectively: once, few, many, or a class where the clone is expanded.

d_gene,j_gene,v_gene,abundance,CDR3nt,CDR3aa
TRBD2,TRBJ2-3,TRBV6-2/TRBV6-3,.,TGTGCCAGCAGCCCACACTATCGACCGGGACTAGCGGGAGGGCCGGGCACAGATACGCAGTATTTT,CASSPHYRPGLAGGPGTDTQYF
TRBD1,TRBJ2-7,TRBV18,.,TGTGCCAGCTCACCTGTAGGACAGGGCGAGCAGTACTTC,CASSPVGQGEQYF
.,TRBJ2-5,TRBV29-1,.,TGCAGCGCTAAGACTACGGGGCAAGAGACCCAGTACTTC,CSAKTTGQETQYF
TRBD2,TRBJ2-3,TRBV5-1,.,TGCGCCAGCAGCTTGGCCGGCAGAGGAGCGCGGGGGAGGGATACGCAGTATTTT,CASSLAGRGARGRDTQYF
.,TRBJ2-3,TRBV5-1,.,TGCGCCAGCAGCTTGAGGGGGGGCCAGACGCAGTATTTT,CASSLRGGQTQYF
TRBD2,TRBJ2-3,TRBV18,once,TGTGCCAGCTCACTAGCGGGGCTGACAGATACGCAGTATTTT,CASSLAGLTDTQYF
.,TRBJ2-3,TRBV20-1,once,TGCAGTGCTAGTTCGGGAGCCCCCACAGATACGCAGTATTTT,CSASSGAPTDTQYF
TRBD2,TRBJ2-3,TRBV3-1/TRBV3-2,.,TGTGCCAGCAGCCGTCTAGCGGGGGGACGCACAGATACGCAGTATTTT,CASSRLAGGRTDTQYF
TRBD2,TRBJ2-3,TRBV7-3,few,TGTGCCAGCAGCATCTCAGCGGGAGGGACAGTAGATACGCAGTATTTT,CASSISAGGTVDTQYF
.,TRBJ2-7,TRBV30,.,TGTGCCTGGACGACAGGTCAAACCTACGAGCAGTACTTC,CAWTTGQTYEQYF
.,TRBJ2-5,TRBV2,once,TGTGCCAGCAGGTATCGGACTGGACAGTCTCAAGAGACCCAGTACTTC,CASRYRTGQSQETQYF
TRBD1,TRBJ2-1,TRBV5-1,.,TGCGCCAGCAGCTTGGCCGAGGGGGCGCCTCCCAATGAGCAGTTCTTC,CASSLAEGAPPNEQFF
.,TRBJ2-7,TRBV6-6,.,TGTGCCAGCAGCCGCGGGCGGTCCTACGAGCAGTACTTC,CASSRGRSYEQYF
.,TRBJ1-2,TRBV24-1,.,TGTGCCATCCCACCGGGAGAGGACTATGGCTACACCTTC,CAIPPGEDYGYTF
.,TRBJ2-3,TRBV5-4,.,TGTGCCAGCAGCGCCGCAACTTACACAGATACGCAGTATTTT,CASSAATYTDTQYF
TRBD1,TRBJ1-1,TRBV7-2,.,TGTGCCAGCAGTATACGGACAGGGAATGTTGCTGAAGCTTTCTTT,CASSIRTGNVAEAFF
.,TRBJ1-5,TRBV6-4,few,TGTGCCAGCAGTGAGAGGGACAATCAGCCCCAGCATTTT,CASSERDNQPQHF
TRBD1,TRBJ2-3,TRBV5-1,.,TGCGCCAGCAGCGGGGGACAGGGGACAGATACGCAGTATTTT,CASSGGQGTDTQYF
.,TRBJ1-1,TRBV6-6,.,TGTGCCAGCAGTCGCTTCGTTGAAACAAGATGGAACACTGAAGCTTTCTTT,CASSRFVETRWNTEAFF
.,TRBJ2-5,TRBV18,.,TGTGCCAGCTCTGGCGGGAACTTTCAAGAGACCCAGTACTTC,CASSGGNFQETQYF
TRBD1,TRBJ2-7,TRBV6-5,.,TGTGCCAGCAGGTTGGGACAGATCTCCTACGAGCAGTACTTC,CASRLGQISYEQYF
.,TRBJ2-1,TRBV12-2,.,TGTGCAAGTCGCTCCGAGGGGGCTCCGAAAGTACGAGAGTTCTTC,CASRSEGAPKVREFF
.,TRBJ2-5,TRBV15,.,TGTGCCACCAGCTTTCGACCCACAACGGCCTTCGGGTGGCTGAGGACCCAGTACTTC,CATSFRPTTAFGWLRTQYF